This TCR beta chain is drawn from a study of T cell repertoires in cytomegalovirus infection. General study results and limits: HLA-C-restricted CMV-specific TCR beta clonotypes were dominant in the ex vivo response.

This CDR3 is 15 amino acids long. V was pared by 3 bases and J by 2 bases, with 4 bases of the junction left unmatched. Germline lookup yields CDR1 SGHTA and CDR2 FQGNSA. TCRdb recomputed calls from the reads with MiXCR, one row per CDR3 protein. The top ten hold over 45% of the sample, which has approximately 590,000 distinct CDR3 sequences, almost 40% seen once. This clonotype has at least ten counts. What it binds is not known. Material: cultured PBMCs, obtained from culture after CMV antigen stimulation. This chain connects TRBV7-2 to TRBJ2-7; 10 nucleotides line up with TRBD1. This receptor was identified in a human donor in good health (CMV status not recorded). Some clones in this sample may be carry-over from other donors' samples. The CDR3 nucleotides read TGTGCCAGCAGCTTGAGTGGGACAGGGGCCTACGAGCAGTACTTC. It codes for CASSLSGTGAYEQYF.